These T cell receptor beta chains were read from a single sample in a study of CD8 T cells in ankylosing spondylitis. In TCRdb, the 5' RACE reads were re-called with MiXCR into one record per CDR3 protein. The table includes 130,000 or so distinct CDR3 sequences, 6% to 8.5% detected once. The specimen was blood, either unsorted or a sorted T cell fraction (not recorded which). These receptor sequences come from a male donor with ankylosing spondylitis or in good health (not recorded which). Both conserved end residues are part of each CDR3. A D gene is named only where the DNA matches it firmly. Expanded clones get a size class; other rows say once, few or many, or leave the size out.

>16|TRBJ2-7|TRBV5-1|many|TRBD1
CASSSPEDRALDEQYF
TGCGCCAGCAGCTCTCCCGAGGACAGGGCGCTGGACGAGCAGTACTTC
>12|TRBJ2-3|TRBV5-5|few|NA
CATRKSTDTQYF
TGTGCCACCAGGAAAAGCACAGATACGCAGTATTTT
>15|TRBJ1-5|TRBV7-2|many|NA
CASTTGAARNQPQHF
TGTGCCAGTACAACCGGGGCTGCACGCAATCAGCCCCAGCATTTT
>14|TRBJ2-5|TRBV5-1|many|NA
CASSFGTYQETQYF
TGCGCCAGCAGCTTTGGGACTTACCAAGAGACCCAGTACTTC
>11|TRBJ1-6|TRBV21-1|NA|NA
CASSHLGRLHF
TGTGCCAGCAGCCATCTCGGACGGCTCCACTTT
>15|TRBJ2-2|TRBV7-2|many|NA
CASRSGLINTGELFF
TGTGCCAGCAGATCGGGACTGATCAACACCGGGGAGCTGTTTTTT
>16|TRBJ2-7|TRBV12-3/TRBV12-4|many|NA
CASSPWGREQTYEQYF
TGTGCCAGCAGTCCCTGGGGTCGGGAGCAAACCTACGAGCAGTACTTC
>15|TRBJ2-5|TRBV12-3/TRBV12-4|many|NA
CASSFVAGAQETQYF
TGTGCCAGCAGTTTTGTCGCAGGGGCTCAAGAGACCCAGTACTTC
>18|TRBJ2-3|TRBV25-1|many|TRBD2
CASSEWGSSGSLPDTQYF
TGTGCCAGCAGTGAATGGGGATCTAGCGGGAGTCTCCCAGATACGCAGTATTTT
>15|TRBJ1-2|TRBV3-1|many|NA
CASSHGHLSNYGYTF
TGTGCCAGCAGCCACGGACATCTATCTAACTATGGCTACACCTTC
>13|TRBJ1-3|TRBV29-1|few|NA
CSAGGHSGNTIYF
TGCAGCGCCGGGGGTCACTCTGGAAACACCATATATTTT
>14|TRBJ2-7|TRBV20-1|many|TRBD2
CSARLLAGVWEQYF
TGCAGTGCTAGATTACTAGCGGGAGTGTGGGAGCAGTACTTC
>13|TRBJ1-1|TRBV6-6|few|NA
CASSSGLDAEAFF
TGTGCCAGCAGTTCCGGACTCGATGCTGAAGCTTTCTTT
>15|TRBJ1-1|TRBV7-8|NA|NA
CASSYQTRLDTEAFF
TGTGCCAGCAGCTACCAGACGAGATTGGACACTGAAGCTTTCTTT
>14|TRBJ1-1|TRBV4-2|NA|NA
CASSQVDKNTEAFF
TGTGCCAGCAGCCAGGTCGACAAGAATACTGAAGCTTTCTTT
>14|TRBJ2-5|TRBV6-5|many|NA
CASSYSTVKETQYF
TGTGCCAGCAGTTACTCTACAGTTAAAGAGACCCAGTACTTC
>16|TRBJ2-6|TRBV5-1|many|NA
CASSITGTSGANVLTF
TGCGCCAGCAGCATTACAGGGACCTCCGGGGCCAACGTCCTGACTTTC
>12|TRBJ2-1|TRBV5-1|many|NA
CATGTEGNEQFF
TGCGCCACGGGGACCGAGGGCAATGAGCAGTTCTTC
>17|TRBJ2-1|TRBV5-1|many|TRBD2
CASSAVEAGPTYNEQFF
TGCGCCAGCAGCGCAGTCGAAGCGGGGCCGACCTACAATGAGCAGTTCTTC
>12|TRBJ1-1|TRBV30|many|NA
CAWARVGSEAFF
TGTGCCTGGGCCCGAGTCGGTTCTGAAGCTTTCTTT
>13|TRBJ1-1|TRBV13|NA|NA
CARGPGLSRRDFF
TGTGCCAGGGGCCCGGGGCTAAGCAGAAGGGATTTCTTT
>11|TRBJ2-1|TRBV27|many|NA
CASSFGNSRFF
TGTGCCAGCAGTTTCGGGAACAGCAGGTTCTTC
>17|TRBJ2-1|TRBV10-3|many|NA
CAISESGGGFKGNEQFF
TGTGCCATCAGTGAGTCGGGTGGCGGCTTTAAGGGTAATGAGCAGTTCTTC
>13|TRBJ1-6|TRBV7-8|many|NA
CASSFGLNSPLHF
TGTGCCAGCAGCTTCGGACTTAATTCACCCCTCCACTTT
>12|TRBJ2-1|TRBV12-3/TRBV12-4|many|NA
CASSSPAGQPFF
TGTGCCAGCAGTTCCCCCGCAGGACAGCCGTTCTTC